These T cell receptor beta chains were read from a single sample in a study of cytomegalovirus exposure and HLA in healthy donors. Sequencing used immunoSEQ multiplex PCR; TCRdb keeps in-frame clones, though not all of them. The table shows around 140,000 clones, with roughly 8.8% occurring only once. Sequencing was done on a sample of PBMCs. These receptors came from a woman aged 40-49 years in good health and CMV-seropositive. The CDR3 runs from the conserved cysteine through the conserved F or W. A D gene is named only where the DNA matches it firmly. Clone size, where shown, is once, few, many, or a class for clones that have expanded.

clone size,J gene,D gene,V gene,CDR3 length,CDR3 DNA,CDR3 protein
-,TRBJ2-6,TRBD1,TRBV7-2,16,TGTGCCAGCAGTAGACAGGGGGCGTGGGGGGCCAACGTCCTGACTTTC,CASSRQGAWGANVLTF
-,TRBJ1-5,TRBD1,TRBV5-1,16,TGCGCCAGCAGCTTGGTCCCGGGACAGGGAATACAGCCCCAGCATTTT,CASSLVPGQGIQPQHF
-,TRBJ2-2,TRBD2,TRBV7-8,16,TGTGCCAGCAGCTTAGCGACTAGCGGGGAAACCGGGGAGCTGTTTTTT,CASSLATSGETGELFF
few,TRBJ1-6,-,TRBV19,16,TGTGCCAGTAGTATGACAACCCCGGCTCCAAATTCACCCCTCCACTTT,CASSMTTPAPNSPLHF
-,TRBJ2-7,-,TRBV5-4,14,TGTGCCAGCAGCTTGGACAGGAGCTCCTACGAGCAGTACTTC,CASSLDRSSYEQYF
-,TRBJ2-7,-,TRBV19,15,TGTGCCAGTAGTATTATGGAGGGAACGGACTACGAGCAGTACTTC,CASSIMEGTDYEQYF
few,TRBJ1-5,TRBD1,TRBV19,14,TGTGCCAGTAGCAAGGGGGCCAGCAATCAGCCCCAGCATTTT,CASSKGASNQPQHF
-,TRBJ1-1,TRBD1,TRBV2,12,TGTGCCAGCAGGCCCGACAGGGAAGCAGCTTTCTTT,CASRPDREAAFF
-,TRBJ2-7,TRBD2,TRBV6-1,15,TGTGCCAGCAGTGTGGCGGGACTAGCGATGTACGAGCAGTACTTC,CASSVAGLAMYEQYF
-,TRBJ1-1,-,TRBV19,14,TGTGCCAGTAGTATAGTCGGGGTGAACACTGAAGCTTTCTTT,CASSIVGVNTEAFF